These T cell receptor beta chains were read from a single sample in a study of blood T cell repertoires in COVID-19. Data came from immunoSEQ multiplex PCR; TCRdb stores just in-frame clones and leaves some out. This sample yields under 250,000 clones, of which about 91% are seen a single time; around 2.6% belongs to the top ten. Sequenced: PBMCs or T cells enriched from blood (not recorded which). Receptor source: a woman in her thirties with acute COVID-19. CDR3s leave out the opening cysteine and the closing phenylalanine or tryptophan.

v_gene	j_gene	CDR3aa
TRBV5-5	TRBJ1-2	ASSPGQHYGYT
TRBV29-1	TRBJ1-1	SVTRQGETEAF
TRBV5-5	TRBJ2-1	ASSLGPSGGAHREF
TRBV2	TRBJ2-1	ASSIPRVSSYNEQF
TRBV5-8	TRBJ2-2	ASSLARTSGATGELF
TRBV5-5	TRBJ1-2	ASSFFDRGSANYGYT
TRBV19	TRBJ2-1	ASSVPPGQGYNEQF
TRBV19	TRBJ1-5	ASSLMTGSYLPQH
TRBV15	TRBJ2-1	ATSRDERGFSYNEQF
TRBV6-2/TRBV6-3	TRBJ1-4	ASSLTGTGREKLF
TRBV30	TRBJ1-2	AWRQVRQGYGYT
TRBV13	TRBJ2-2	ASSSEVGTLNTGELF
TRBV19	TRBJ1-6	ASSNLGQQFTPLH
TRBV7-9	TRBJ1-1	ASSTDRGEAF
TRBV30	TRBJ2-6	AWSAWTGPGANVLT
TRBV5-4	TRBJ1-4	ASSPDRSNEKLF
TRBV2	TRBJ1-2	ASRSGQGRGDYGYT
TRBV25-1	TRBJ1-2	ASRPDSFLAIGYT
TRBV6-5	TRBJ2-7	ASSLQDYYEQY
TRBV29-1	TRBJ1-1	SVADRTNTEAF
TRBV10-3	TRBJ1-2	AISDRDRGVYGYT
TRBV5-1	TRBJ2-3	ASSPFGGGTDTQY
TRBV12-3/TRBV12-4	TRBJ2-7	ASSLEPRGQY
TRBV6-7	TRBJ2-1	ASSHPGNYNEQF
TRBV2	TRBJ2-2	ASSEMDRGIGELF
TRBV19	TRBJ2-2	ASSIAGGTGELF
TRBV11-2	TRBJ2-2	ASSLTRNTGELF
TRBV4-3	TRBJ1-4	ASSQGDREGLNEKLF